This T cell receptor (beta chain) came from a study of response to subunit inactivated influenza vaccine. TCRdb re-analysed the RT-PCR reads in MiXCR, keeping a single row per CDR3 protein. The table has approximately 480,000 distinct CDR3 sequences, approximately 11% seen once. Regarding the study as a whole: Few new T cells, the authors suggested, are recruited by each seasonal influenza vaccination.

The table lists this clonotype with many counts. Its antigen remains unidentified. The CDR3 is 15 residues long. V was shortened by 4 bases and J by 5 bases, with 17 bases between the two germline ends. The germline V gene has CDR1 MNHEY and CDR2 SVGEGT. This sequence originates from a man over 45 who received an inactivated influenza vaccine. This chain uses TRBV6-2 or TRBV6-3 with TRBJ2-5; D not resolved. The sequenced sample was PBMCs from blood, obtained roughly 45 days after vaccination. CDR3 protein: CASSSPDIPEETQYF. CDR3 nucleotide sequence: TGTGCCAGCAGTTCCCCTGACATCCCCGAGGAGACCCAGTACTTC.